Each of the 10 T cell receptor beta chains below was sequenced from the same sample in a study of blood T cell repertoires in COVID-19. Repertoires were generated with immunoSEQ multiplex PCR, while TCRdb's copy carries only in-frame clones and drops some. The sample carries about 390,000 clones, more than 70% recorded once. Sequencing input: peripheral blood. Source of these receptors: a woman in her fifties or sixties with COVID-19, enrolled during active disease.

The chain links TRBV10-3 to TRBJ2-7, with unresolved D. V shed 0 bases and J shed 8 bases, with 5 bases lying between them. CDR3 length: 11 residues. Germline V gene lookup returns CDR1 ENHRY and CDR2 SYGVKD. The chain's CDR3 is CAISESLKQYF. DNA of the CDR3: TGTGCCATCAGTGAGTCCCTTAAGCAGTACTTC.

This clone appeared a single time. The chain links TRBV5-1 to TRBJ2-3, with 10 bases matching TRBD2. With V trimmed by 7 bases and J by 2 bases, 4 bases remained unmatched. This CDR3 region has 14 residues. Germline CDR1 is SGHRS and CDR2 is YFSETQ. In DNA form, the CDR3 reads TGCGCCAGCGCCCTAGCGGGAGTCACAGATACGCAGTATTTT. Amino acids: CASALAGVTDTQYF.

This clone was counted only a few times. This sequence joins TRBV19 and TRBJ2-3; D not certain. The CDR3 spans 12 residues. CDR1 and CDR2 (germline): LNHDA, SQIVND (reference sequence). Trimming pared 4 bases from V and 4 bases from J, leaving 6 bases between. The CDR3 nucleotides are TGTGCCAGTAGTAAATACTCAGATACGCAGTATTTT. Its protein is CASSKYSDTQYF.

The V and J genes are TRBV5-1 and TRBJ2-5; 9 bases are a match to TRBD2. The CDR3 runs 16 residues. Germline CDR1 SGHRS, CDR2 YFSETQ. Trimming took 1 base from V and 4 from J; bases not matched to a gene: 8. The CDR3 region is CASSLLASGVGETQYF. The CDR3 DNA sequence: TGCGCCAGCAGCTTGTTGGCTAGCGGGGTGGGAGAGACCCAGTACTTC.

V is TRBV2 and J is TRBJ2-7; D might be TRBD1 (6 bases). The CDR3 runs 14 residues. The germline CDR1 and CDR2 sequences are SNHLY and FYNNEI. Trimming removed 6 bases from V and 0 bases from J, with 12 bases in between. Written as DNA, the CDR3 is TGTGCCAGCAGCCCTCAGGGGTACTCCTACGAGCAGTACTTC. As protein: CASSPQGYSYEQYF.

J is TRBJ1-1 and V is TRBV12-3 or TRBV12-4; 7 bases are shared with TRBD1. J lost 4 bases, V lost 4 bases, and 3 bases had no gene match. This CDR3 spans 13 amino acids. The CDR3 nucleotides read TGTGCCAGCAGTTCCCAGGGGGGCACTGAAGCTTTCTTT. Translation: CASSSQGGTEAFF.

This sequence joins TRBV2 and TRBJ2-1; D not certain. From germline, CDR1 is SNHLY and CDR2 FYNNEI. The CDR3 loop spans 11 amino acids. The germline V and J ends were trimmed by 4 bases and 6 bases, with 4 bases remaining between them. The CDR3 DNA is TGTGCCAGCAGTGCATTCAATGAGCAGTTCTTC. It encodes CASSAFNEQFF.

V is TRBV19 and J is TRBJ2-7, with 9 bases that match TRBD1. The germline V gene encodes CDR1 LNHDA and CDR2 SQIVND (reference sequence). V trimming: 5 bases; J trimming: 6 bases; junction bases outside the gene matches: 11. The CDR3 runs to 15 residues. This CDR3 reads CASSGQGQGKGEQYF. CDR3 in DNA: TGTGCCAGTAGTGGGCAAGGACAGGGGAAGGGCGAGCAGTACTTC.

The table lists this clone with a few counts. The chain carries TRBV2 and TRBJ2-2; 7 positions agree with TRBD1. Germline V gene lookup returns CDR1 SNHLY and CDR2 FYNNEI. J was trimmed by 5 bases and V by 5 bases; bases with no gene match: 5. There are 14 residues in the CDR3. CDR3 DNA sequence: TGTGCCAGCAGTATAGGGACAGCTACCGGGGAGCTGTTTTTT. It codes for CASSIGTATGELFF.

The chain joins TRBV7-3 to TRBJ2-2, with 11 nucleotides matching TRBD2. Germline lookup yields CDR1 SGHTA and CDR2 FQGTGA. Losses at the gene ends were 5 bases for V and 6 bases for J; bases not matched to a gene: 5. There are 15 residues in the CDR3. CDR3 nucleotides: TGTGCCAGCAGCCCTAGCGGGGGGCCCCCCGGGGAGCTGTTTTTT. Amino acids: CASSPSGGPPGELFF.